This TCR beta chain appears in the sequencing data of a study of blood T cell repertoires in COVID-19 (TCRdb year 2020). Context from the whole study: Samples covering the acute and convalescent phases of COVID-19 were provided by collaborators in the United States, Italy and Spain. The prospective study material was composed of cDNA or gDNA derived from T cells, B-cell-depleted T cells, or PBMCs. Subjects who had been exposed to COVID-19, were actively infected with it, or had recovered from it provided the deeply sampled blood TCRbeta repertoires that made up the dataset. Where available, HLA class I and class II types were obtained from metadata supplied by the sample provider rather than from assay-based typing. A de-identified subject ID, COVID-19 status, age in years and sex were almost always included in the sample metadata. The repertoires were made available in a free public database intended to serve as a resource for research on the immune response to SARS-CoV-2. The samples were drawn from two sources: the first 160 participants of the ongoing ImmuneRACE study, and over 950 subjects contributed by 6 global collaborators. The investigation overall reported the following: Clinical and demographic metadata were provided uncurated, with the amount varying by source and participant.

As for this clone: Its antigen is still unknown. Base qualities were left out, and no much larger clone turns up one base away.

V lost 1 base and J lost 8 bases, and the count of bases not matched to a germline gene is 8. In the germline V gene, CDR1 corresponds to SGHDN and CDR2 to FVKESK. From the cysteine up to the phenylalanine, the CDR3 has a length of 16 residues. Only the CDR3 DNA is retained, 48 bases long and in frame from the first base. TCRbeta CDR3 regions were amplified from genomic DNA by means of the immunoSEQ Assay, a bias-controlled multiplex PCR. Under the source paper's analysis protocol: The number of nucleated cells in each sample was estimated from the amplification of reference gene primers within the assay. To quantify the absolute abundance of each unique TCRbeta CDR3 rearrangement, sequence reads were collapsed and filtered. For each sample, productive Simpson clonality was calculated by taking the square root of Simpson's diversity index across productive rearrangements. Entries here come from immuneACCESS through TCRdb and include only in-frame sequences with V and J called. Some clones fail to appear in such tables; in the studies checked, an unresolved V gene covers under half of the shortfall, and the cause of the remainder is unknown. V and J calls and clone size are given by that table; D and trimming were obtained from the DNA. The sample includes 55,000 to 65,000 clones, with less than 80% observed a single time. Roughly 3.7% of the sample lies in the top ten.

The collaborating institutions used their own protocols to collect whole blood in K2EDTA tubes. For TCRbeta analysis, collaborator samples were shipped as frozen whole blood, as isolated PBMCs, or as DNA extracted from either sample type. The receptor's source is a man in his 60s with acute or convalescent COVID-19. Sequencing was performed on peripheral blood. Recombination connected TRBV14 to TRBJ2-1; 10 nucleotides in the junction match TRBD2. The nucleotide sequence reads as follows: TGTGCCAGCAGCCAAGCTCTAGCGGGGGCGAGAGATGAGCAGTTCTTC. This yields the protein CASSQALAGARDEQFF. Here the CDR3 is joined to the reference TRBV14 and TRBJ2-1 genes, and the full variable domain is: EAGVTQFPSHSVIEKGQTVTLRCDPISGHDNLYWYRRVMGKEIKFLLHFVKESKQDESGMPNNRFLAERTGGTYSTLKVQPAELEDSGVYFCASSQALAGARDEQFFGPGTRLTVL.